Presented here are 3 T cell receptor beta chains from one specimen sequenced in a study of T-cell memory formation after mild COVID-19 (dated by TCRdb to the early 2020s). Libraries were made using 5' RACE. The sample was run on an Illumina NovaSeq 6000. The public reads were reanalyzed by TCRdb: fastp trimming at Q25, MiXCR alignment, in-frame beta chains only. Each record represents a unique CDR3 protein, reported with the most common genes and DNA among its rows. This sample has 150,000 to 200,000 distinct CDR3 sequences in its table, and 20% to 25% of those were observed once. The biggest ten clones account for roughly 23% of the sample. Source material: PBMCs or a T cell subset sorted from them (not recorded which). These receptors came from an adult woman who had mild COVID-19 (a few samples of this study predate the infection). The sample titles of this study are shuffled in the database, so cell type and time point are left out; the donor was told from shared clones.

The chain recombines TRBV7-8 with TRBJ2-4, with TRBD2 matching 13 bases. J lost 6 bases, V lost 4 bases, and 12 bases had no gene match. Germline V gene sequence: CDR1 SGHVS, CDR2 FQNEAQ. The CDR3 has 18 amino acids. The CDR3 sequence is CASSSNLGLAGEPNIQYF. As DNA, the CDR3 is TGTGCCAGCAGCTCTAACTTAGGACTAGCGGGAGAACCAAACATTCAGTACTTC.

This clonotype showed up just a few times. The chain combines TRBV5-1 with TRBJ1-1; D remains unclear. Per germline, CDR1 SGHRS and CDR2 YFSETQ. V was clipped by 0 bases and J by 5 bases, with 11 bases between them. The CDR3 is 14 residues long. CDR3 nucleotide sequence: TGCGCCAGCAGCTTGGAGGGCGAAGGAACTGAAGCTTTCTTT. It yields the protein CASSLEGEGTEAFF.

The chain employs TRBV4-2 and TRBJ2-7; the match to TRBD1 covers 11 bases. CDR1 and CDR2 from the germline V gene are LGHNA and YNFKEQ. This CDR3 is built from 15 residues. Germline trimming cut 3 bases from V and 6 bases from J; bases unmatched to any gene: 7. The CDR3 region is CASSHRTGGGFEQYF. The DNA of the CDR3 is TGTGCCAGCAGCCATAGGACAGGGGGCGGATTCGAGCAGTACTTC.